These T cell receptor beta chains were read from a single sample in a study of response to subunit inactivated influenza vaccine. TCRdb redid the calling of the RT-PCR reads with MiXCR, one entry per CDR3 protein. The sample holds 500,000 to 600,000 distinct CDR3 sequences, 11% seen once. This sample was shared with a second study, whose subject was T cells expressing NK-cell markers.

The sequencing here drew on PBMCs from blood, taken on the day of vaccination. These receptors all come from a man aged 45 to 65 who received an inactivated influenza vaccine. Both conserved end residues are part of each CDR3. The D gene is left open where the match is weak. Only part of the rows carry a size: once, few, many, or a class if the clone is expanded.

CDR3 DNA: TGTGCCAGCAGCCAAGCTCCTCAGGAGTATACCAACGTCCTGACTTTC; CDR3 protein: CASSQAPQEYTNVLTF; J gene: TRBJ2-6; clone size: few; V gene: TRBV14; D gene: NA
CDR3 DNA: TGCAGTGCTAGAAACCGACTAGCTCACGAGCAGTACTTC; CDR3 protein: CSARNRLAHEQYF; J gene: TRBJ2-7; clone size: few; V gene: TRBV20-1; D gene: TRBD2
CDR3 DNA: TGTGCCAGCAGCGAGACAACCTACAATGAGCAGTTCTTC; CDR3 protein: CASSETTYNEQFF; J gene: TRBJ2-1; clone size: NA; V gene: TRBV9; D gene: NA
CDR3 DNA: TGTGCCAGCAGCCAAGTTAGGCGTGACGGGGAGCTGTTTTTT; CDR3 protein: CASSQVRRDGELFF; J gene: TRBJ2-2; clone size: NA; V gene: TRBV4-2; D gene: NA
CDR3 DNA: TGCGCCAGCAGCCAATCGCTAGCGGGGGACTACGAGCAGTACTTC; CDR3 protein: CASSQSLAGDYEQYF; J gene: TRBJ2-7; clone size: many; V gene: TRBV4-1; D gene: TRBD2
CDR3 DNA: TGTGCCAGCAGCGTAGGGGACTATCAAGAGACCCAGTACTTC; CDR3 protein: CASSVGDYQETQYF; J gene: TRBJ2-5; clone size: NA; V gene: TRBV9; D gene: TRBD2
CDR3 DNA: TGTGCCATCAGGGGGGGACAGGACGGCACCGGGGAGCTGTTTTTT; CDR3 protein: CAIRGGQDGTGELFF; J gene: TRBJ2-2; clone size: NA; V gene: TRBV10-3; D gene: TRBD1
CDR3 DNA: TGTGCCAGCAGTTCCCCCGACAGGCAAGAGACCCAGTACTTC; CDR3 protein: CASSSPDRQETQYF; J gene: TRBJ2-5; clone size: NA; V gene: TRBV12-3/TRBV12-4; D gene: NA
CDR3 DNA: TGTGCCATCAGGGACGGGACGACGGGAGATACGCAGTATTTT; CDR3 protein: CAIRDGTTGDTQYF; J gene: TRBJ2-3; clone size: few; V gene: TRBV10-3; D gene: NA
CDR3 DNA: TGCGCCAGCAGGCGTACTAGCGGGAACACAGATACGCAGTATTTT; CDR3 protein: CASRRTSGNTDTQYF; J gene: TRBJ2-3; clone size: few; V gene: TRBV5-1; D gene: TRBD2
CDR3 DNA: TGTGCCACCAGCCAGACTAGCGGGAGTCGAGAGACCCAGTACTTC; CDR3 protein: CATSQTSGSRETQYF; J gene: TRBJ2-5; clone size: NA; V gene: TRBV15; D gene: TRBD2
CDR3 DNA: TGTGCCAGCAGCTACTCCGGGACTAGCCCAGGCGATGAGCAGTTCTTC; CDR3 protein: CASSYSGTSPGDEQFF; J gene: TRBJ2-1; clone size: NA; V gene: TRBV7-2; D gene: TRBD2
CDR3 DNA: TGCGCCAGCAGCTTGGGACGGGGGACAGGGGCTAGTTCGATGAGAGAGACCCAGTACTTC; CDR3 protein: CASSLGRGTGASSMRETQYF; J gene: TRBJ2-5; clone size: few; V gene: TRBV5-1; D gene: TRBD1
CDR3 DNA: TGTGCCAGCAGCGCTCTAGAAGGGCAGTTCTTC; CDR3 protein: CASSALEGQFF; J gene: TRBJ2-1; clone size: NA; V gene: TRBV11-2; D gene: NA
CDR3 DNA: TGTGCCAGCAGTCAGCATGGACAGGGGATGAACGAGCAGTACTTC; CDR3 protein: CASSQHGQGMNEQYF; J gene: TRBJ2-7; clone size: few; V gene: TRBV12-3/TRBV12-4; D gene: TRBD1
CDR3 DNA: TGTGCCAGCTCACCAACAGGGCACGAGCAGTACTTC; CDR3 protein: CASSPTGHEQYF; J gene: TRBJ2-7; clone size: few; V gene: TRBV18; D gene: NA
CDR3 DNA: TGTGCCAGCAGTTTCTGGGGGGGCAGAAAAGAGACCCAGTACTTC; CDR3 protein: CASSFWGGRKETQYF; J gene: TRBJ2-5; clone size: few; V gene: TRBV13; D gene: NA
CDR3 DNA: TGTGCCAGCAGGGGACTAGCGGGATCGACCACCGGGGAGCTGTTTTTT; CDR3 protein: CASRGLAGSTTGELFF; J gene: TRBJ2-2; clone size: few; V gene: TRBV12-3/TRBV12-4; D gene: TRBD2
CDR3 DNA: TGTGCCACCAGTGATTCGGGCGATACGCAGTATTTT; CDR3 protein: CATSDSGDTQYF; J gene: TRBJ2-3; clone size: many; V gene: TRBV24-1; D gene: NA
CDR3 DNA: TGCGCCAGCAGCCAACAGGTTGATCAGCCCCAGCATTTT; CDR3 protein: CASSQQVDQPQHF; J gene: TRBJ1-5; clone size: NA; V gene: TRBV4-1; D gene: NA
CDR3 DNA: TGTGCCAGCAGCGTCCGAGATCGTGGCGAGCAGTACTTC; CDR3 protein: CASSVRDRGEQYF; J gene: TRBJ2-7; clone size: NA; V gene: TRBV9; D gene: NA
CDR3 DNA: TGCAGTGCTCAAAGTTTCGCGGAACGGAATACGCAGTATTTT; CDR3 protein: CSAQSFAERNTQYF; J gene: TRBJ2-3; clone size: many; V gene: TRBV20-1; D gene: NA
CDR3 DNA: TGCAGTGCTAGAGATGTAGGACTAGCGGGAGTCGGATATAGCACAGATACGCAGTATTTT; CDR3 protein: CSARDVGLAGVGYSTDTQYF; J gene: TRBJ2-3; clone size: few; V gene: TRBV20-1; D gene: TRBD2
CDR3 DNA: TGCGCCAGCAGCCTCTTGACAGGGACTAATGAAAAACTGTTTTTT; CDR3 protein: CASSLLTGTNEKLFF; J gene: TRBJ1-4; clone size: NA; V gene: TRBV5-1; D gene: TRBD1
CDR3 DNA: TGTGCCAGCCCTCCGACGGGGACATTCTTCGGAGATACGCAGTATTTT; CDR3 protein: CASPPTGTFFGDTQYF; J gene: TRBJ2-3; clone size: NA; V gene: TRBV28; D gene: NA
CDR3 DNA: TGCAGCGTTGAAGCCGGAACAGATACGCAGTATTTT; CDR3 protein: CSVEAGTDTQYF; J gene: TRBJ2-3; clone size: many; V gene: TRBV29-1; D gene: NA
CDR3 DNA: TGTGCCAGTATGGACTCTAACTCCTACGAGCAGTACTTC; CDR3 protein: CASMDSNSYEQYF; J gene: TRBJ2-7; clone size: NA; V gene: TRBV19; D gene: NA
CDR3 DNA: TGTGCTACCCGAGAGGGTAATGGCTACACCTTC; CDR3 protein: CATREGNGYTF; J gene: TRBJ1-2; clone size: NA; V gene: TRBV6-6; D gene: NA
CDR3 DNA: TGTGCCATCAGTGAGCAACAGGGTTTCCCAGATACGCAGTATTTT; CDR3 protein: CAISEQQGFPDTQYF; J gene: TRBJ2-3; clone size: few; V gene: TRBV10-3; D gene: NA
CDR3 DNA: TGTGCCAGCAGTTTATCAGATCTGCACTACGAGCAGTACTTC; CDR3 protein: CASSLSDLHYEQYF; J gene: TRBJ2-7; clone size: NA; V gene: TRBV28; D gene: NA
CDR3 DNA: TGTGCCAGCAGTTACAGTCGCTCCTACAATGAGCAGTTCTTC; CDR3 protein: CASSYSRSYNEQFF; J gene: TRBJ2-1; clone size: NA; V gene: TRBV6-5; D gene: NA
CDR3 DNA: TGTGCCAGCAGTTTAAGGGGTACAGCGGAAAACCAAGAGACCCAGTACTTC; CDR3 protein: CASSLRGTAENQETQYF; J gene: TRBJ2-5; clone size: few; V gene: TRBV12-3/TRBV12-4; D gene: NA
CDR3 DNA: TGCAGTGCTAGAGATTTCGGGACTAGCGGGTTCAATGAGCAGTTCTTC; CDR3 protein: CSARDFGTSGFNEQFF; J gene: TRBJ2-1; clone size: NA; V gene: TRBV20-1; D gene: TRBD2
CDR3 DNA: TGTGCCATCAGTCGAAACAAAGGGACAGCGACCTACGAGCAGTACTTC; CDR3 protein: CAISRNKGTATYEQYF; J gene: TRBJ2-7; clone size: few; V gene: TRBV10-3; D gene: TRBD1
CDR3 DNA: TGTGTCAGCAGTTCGGGGACAGGGAACACAGATACGCAGTATTTT; CDR3 protein: CVSSSGTGNTDTQYF; J gene: TRBJ2-3; clone size: NA; V gene: TRBV27; D gene: TRBD1
CDR3 DNA: TGTGCCAGCAGCTTAATAATGTCGATTAACAGGGGTAACACCGGGGAGCTGTTTTTT; CDR3 protein: CASSLIMSINRGNTGELFF; J gene: TRBJ2-2; clone size: few; V gene: TRBV11-2; D gene: TRBD1
CDR3 DNA: TGTGCCAGCAAGACAGGGATCTCTGGGGCCAACGTCCTGACTTTC; CDR3 protein: CASKTGISGANVLTF; J gene: TRBJ2-6; clone size: many; V gene: TRBV6-1; D gene: TRBD1
CDR3 DNA: TGCGCCAGCAGTTCCGGGACAGGGGGCGTCTTCTATGGCTACACCTTC; CDR3 protein: CASSSGTGGVFYGYTF; J gene: TRBJ1-2; clone size: few; V gene: TRBV5-1; D gene: TRBD1
CDR3 DNA: TGTGCCAGCAGCCCTTCCTTGGGACAAAAAAACAATGAGCAGTTCTTC; CDR3 protein: CASSPSLGQKNNEQFF; J gene: TRBJ2-1; clone size: few; V gene: TRBV3-1; D gene: NA
CDR3 DNA: TGTGCCAGCAGCAGAAATCCGGGACAAAACTCTGCAACTAATGAAAAACTGTTTTTT; CDR3 protein: CASSRNPGQNSATNEKLFF; J gene: TRBJ1-4; clone size: NA; V gene: TRBV21-1; D gene: NA
CDR3 DNA: TGTGCCAGCAGTTACTGGCTTAGCGGGAGTTTTGGTGAGCAGTTCTTC; CDR3 protein: CASSYWLSGSFGEQFF; J gene: TRBJ2-1; clone size: few; V gene: TRBV6-5; D gene: TRBD2
CDR3 DNA: TGTGCCAGCAGCGCGCCGGGACTAGCGGGTCCCTACGAGCAGTACTTC; CDR3 protein: CASSAPGLAGPYEQYF; J gene: TRBJ2-7; clone size: many; V gene: TRBV4-2; D gene: TRBD2
CDR3 DNA: TGTGCCAGCAGTTCCCCTTTCCGGGACAACAAAAACATTCAGTACTTC; CDR3 protein: CASSSPFRDNKNIQYF; J gene: TRBJ2-4; clone size: NA; V gene: TRBV27; D gene: NA
CDR3 DNA: TGTGCCAGCAGCCAAGTATCCAGGGGAAACACCATATATTTT; CDR3 protein: CASSQVSRGNTIYF; J gene: TRBJ1-3; clone size: few; V gene: TRBV14; D gene: NA
CDR3 DNA: TGTGCCAGCAGTCGGACAGGGGGTAACTATGGCTACACCTTC; CDR3 protein: CASSRTGGNYGYTF; J gene: TRBJ1-2; clone size: few; V gene: TRBV7-9; D gene: TRBD1
CDR3 DNA: TGTGCCAGCAGTTTATTAAGGGGACAGTACAATGAGCAGTTCTTC; CDR3 protein: CASSLLRGQYNEQFF; J gene: TRBJ2-1; clone size: many; V gene: TRBV28; D gene: TRBD1
CDR3 DNA: TGTGCCAGCAGCGCCCAACAGGGACATAACACCGGGGAGCTGTTTTTT; CDR3 protein: CASSAQQGHNTGELFF; J gene: TRBJ2-2; clone size: few; V gene: TRBV9; D gene: NA
CDR3 DNA: TGTGCCAGCAGTTCAGAACCTAACTATGGCTACACCTTC; CDR3 protein: CASSSEPNYGYTF; J gene: TRBJ1-2; clone size: NA; V gene: TRBV12-3/TRBV12-4; D gene: NA
CDR3 DNA: TGTGCCTGGAGGAGGGGCAGTGAAGCTTTCTTT; CDR3 protein: CAWRRGSEAFF; J gene: TRBJ1-1; clone size: NA; V gene: TRBV30; D gene: NA
CDR3 DNA: TGTGCCATCGCGCCGGGGGAAAACATTCAGTACTTC; CDR3 protein: CAIAPGENIQYF; J gene: TRBJ2-4; clone size: NA; V gene: TRBV10-3; D gene: NA
CDR3 DNA: TGTGCCAGCAGTCTGACAGGGAATAACTATGGCTACACCTTC; CDR3 protein: CASSLTGNNYGYTF; J gene: TRBJ1-2; clone size: many; V gene: TRBV2; D gene: TRBD1